Listed below are T cell receptor beta chains from one sample, sequenced in a study of response to subunit inactivated influenza vaccine. TCRdb used MiXCR to reprocess the RT-PCR reads, holding one entry per CDR3 protein. The data contain some 500,000 distinct CDR3 sequences, approximately 15% of them singletons. Material: CD4+ T cells sorted from PBMCs, obtained less than 30 months after vaccination. Source of these receptors: a man in his fifties or sixties who received an inactivated influenza vaccine. Each CDR3 is given with its conserved first and last residue. D genes are given only for firm matches. Clone size appears in some rows only: once, few, many, or a class for an expanded clone.

D gene	clone size	J gene	V gene	CDR3 protein	CDR3 DNA
TRBD1	many	TRBJ1-6	TRBV10-3	CAITGQGNNSPLHF	TGTGCCATCACCGGACAGGGGAATAATTCACCCCTCCACTTT
NA	NA	TRBJ2-7	TRBV15	CATSRQGYEQYF	TGTGCCACCAGCAGACAGGGCTACGAGCAGTACTTC
TRBD2	few	TRBJ2-2	TRBV20-1	CSARAVPSGNTGELFF	TGCAGTGCTAGAGCTGTACCTAGCGGTAACACCGGGGAGCTGTTTTTT
NA	many	TRBJ2-7	TRBV4-2	CASSRDTRYEQYF	TGTGCCAGCAGCCGGGACACCCGCTACGAGCAGTACTTC
NA	few	TRBJ2-1	TRBV12-3/TRBV12-4	CASSFSAYSYNEQFF	TGTGCCAGCAGTTTCTCCGCGTACTCCTACAATGAGCAGTTCTTC
NA	many	TRBJ1-5	TRBV12-3/TRBV12-4	CASSQEGSLQPQHF	TGTGCCAGCAGCCAGGAGGGTTCGCTTCAGCCCCAGCATTTT
TRBD2	few	TRBJ2-1	TRBV20-1	CSAIAGVYNEQFF	TGCAGTGCTATAGCGGGGGTCTACAATGAGCAGTTCTTC
NA	NA	TRBJ1-2	TRBV7-7	CASSGQYGYTF	TGTGCTAGCAGCGGACAGTATGGCTACACCTTC
NA	NA	TRBJ1-2	TRBV5-1	CASSSTTANYGYTF	TGCGCCAGCAGCTCGACGACAGCTAACTATGGCTACACCTTC
TRBD1	few	TRBJ1-1	TRBV10-3	CATSTGGNMNTEAFF	TGTGCCACTTCGACAGGGGGAAATATGAACACTGAAGCTTTCTTT
TRBD1	few	TRBJ1-4	TRBV19	CASSDRDRLTNEKLFF	TGTGCCAGTAGTGACCGGGACAGATTGACTAATGAAAAACTGTTTTTT
NA	NA	TRBJ2-1	TRBV20-1	CMGGTGTHNEQFF	TGCATGGGGGGAACGGGAACTCACAATGAGCAGTTCTTC
NA	NA	TRBJ2-7	TRBV6-5	CASSYGGSRQGEQYF	TGTGCCAGCAGTTACGGTGGGTCACGCCAGGGCGAGCAGTACTTC
TRBD2	few	TRBJ2-1	TRBV20-1	CSARGLAGESEQFF	TGCAGTGCTAGAGGACTAGCGGGAGAAAGCGAGCAGTTTTTC
NA	NA	TRBJ2-1	TRBV10-3	CAISDGAPSYNEQFF	TGTGCCATCAGTGATGGGGCCCCCTCCTACAATGAGCAGTTCTTC
TRBD1	few	TRBJ2-3	TRBV10-3	CAISGDRGTQYF	TGTGCCATCAGTGGCGACAGGGGTACGCAGTATTTT
TRBD1	NA	TRBJ2-5	TRBV24-1	CATSDLRTGGRETQYF	TGTGCCACCAGTGATTTAAGGACAGGGGGGAGAGAGACCCAGTACTTC
NA	NA	TRBJ2-7	TRBV7-9	CASSPVGRGTNPQYF	TGTGCCAGCAGCCCCGTAGGACGAGGCACCAACCCCCAGTACTTC
NA	NA	TRBJ1-5	TRBV7-2	CASSLDAGRNQPQHF	TGTGCCAGCAGCTTAGACGCGGGACGGAATCAGCCCCAGCATTTT
NA	NA	TRBJ2-1	TRBV7-8	CASSRSPKDNEQFF	TGTGCCAGCAGCCGGAGTCCCAAAGACAATGAGCAGTTCTTC
NA	NA	TRBJ1-6	TRBV7-8	CASRLGISDSPLHF	TGTGCCAGCAGGTTGGGGATTTCGGATTCACCCCTCCACTTT
NA	many	TRBJ2-3	TRBV12-3/TRBV12-4	CASSRQEADTQYF	TGTGCCAGCAGCAGACAGGAAGCAGATACGCAGTATTTT
NA	NA	TRBJ2-2	TRBV12-3/TRBV12-4	CASTSGHRSGGELFF	TGTGCCAGCACCTCGGGTCATCGAAGCGGCGGGGAGCTGTTTTTT
NA	medium-sized	TRBJ1-5	TRBV5-1	CASSLEGQGGQPQHF	TGTGCCAGCTCCCTTGAGGGGCAGGGAGGTCAGCCCCAGCATTTT
NA	NA	TRBJ1-2	TRBV7-9	CASSFTGKGYTF	TGTGCCAGCAGCTTTACAGGGAAGGGCTACACCTTC
TRBD1	few	TRBJ2-7	TRBV4-3	CASSLGDRAYEQYF	TGCGCCAGCAGCCTAGGGGACAGAGCCTACGAGCAGTACTTC
NA	few	TRBJ1-5	TRBV6-5	CASSFQRTTNQPQHF	TGTGCCAGCAGTTTCCAAAGGACGACCAATCAGCCCCAGCATTTT
NA	once	TRBJ2-4	TRBV18	CARSPPNAQGLQYF	TGTGCCCGCTCACCACCAAATGCCCAGGGACTCCAGTACTTC
TRBD1	few	TRBJ2-1	TRBV4-2	CASSQDGTGVDEQFF	TGTGCCAGCAGCCAAGATGGGACAGGGGTGGATGAGCAGTTCTTC
NA	NA	TRBJ2-3	TRBV20-1	CSAPPGWDRGTDTQYF	TGCAGTGCCCCCCCCGGTTGGGACCGAGGCACAGATACGCAGTATTTT
NA	NA	TRBJ2-4	TRBV7-2	CASSLGALNIQYF	TGTGCCAGCAGCTTAGGGGCTTTAAACATTCAGTACTTC
TRBD1	many	TRBJ2-7	TRBV29-1	CSVVPLTGPYEQYF	TGCAGCGTTGTTCCTTTGACAGGGCCCTACGAGCAGTACTTC
NA	few	TRBJ2-2	TRBV9	CASSVATGRVDTGELFF	TGTGCCAGCAGCGTAGCTACGGGCAGGGTAGACACCGGGGAGCTGTTTTTT
NA	few	TRBJ2-2	TRBV7-9	CASSLSTGSPGELFF	TGTGCCAGCAGCTTAAGTACAGGGAGTCCCGGGGAGCTGTTTTTT
NA	NA	TRBJ2-3	TRBV18	CASSPRSRSTDTQYF	TGTGCCAGCTCACCAAGATCCCGAAGCACAGATACGCAGTATTTT
TRBD1	many	TRBJ2-5	TRBV2	CASSGTVQETQYF	TGTGCCAGCTCAGGGACAGTTCAAGAGACCCAGTACTTC
TRBD1	NA	TRBJ2-6	TRBV19	CASSTQGASGANVLTF	TGTGCCAGTAGTACCCAGGGGGCTTCTGGGGCCAACGTCCTGACTTTC
NA	few	TRBJ2-7	TRBV28	CASMGRTYEQYF	TGTGCCAGCATGGGACGAACCTACGAGCAGTACTTC
NA	few	TRBJ1-6	TRBV12-3/TRBV12-4	CASRWSDRENSPLHF	TGTGCCAGCAGGTGGTCTGACCGAGAGAATTCACCCCTCCACTTT
NA	once	TRBJ2-2	TRBV14	CASSHRVTGELFF	TGTGCCAGCAGCCACAGGGTCACCGGGGAGCTGTTTTTT
NA	few	TRBJ1-2	TRBV24-1	CATSDAGRGPGYTF	TGTGCCACCAGTGATGCCGGACGTGGACCTGGCTACACCTTC
NA	few	TRBJ2-1	TRBV20-1	CSGQRAYNEQFF	TGCAGTGGCCAGCGGGCCTACAATGAGCAGTTCTTC
NA	NA	TRBJ1-2	TRBV29-1	CSVGGGGFGGYTF	TGCAGCGTTGGAGGAGGGGGATTTGGAGGCTACACCTTC
NA	many	TRBJ2-2	TRBV19	CASSTAQANTGELFF	TGTGCCAGTAGTACCGCACAGGCGAACACCGGGGAGCTGTTTTTT
TRBD1	few	TRBJ2-4	TRBV7-9	CASSSSNRGLNIQYF	TGTGCCAGCAGCTCCTCCAACAGGGGGCTAAACATTCAGTACTTC
NA	few	TRBJ1-4	TRBV12-3/TRBV12-4	CASGRTVNEKLFF	TGTGCCAGCGGGCGGACAGTCAATGAAAAACTGTTTTTT
TRBD2	NA	TRBJ2-1	TRBV10-3	CAVPAGVGNEQFF	TGTGCCGTCCCGGCGGGAGTGGGCAATGAGCAGTTCTTC
NA	few	TRBJ2-1	TRBV6-2/TRBV6-3	CASSLAGGAVENEQFF	TGTGCCAGCAGTTTGGCTGGGGGCGCGGTGGAAAATGAGCAGTTCTTC
NA	few	TRBJ2-5	TRBV10-3	CAISPGTQETQYF	TGTGCCATCAGTCCCGGGACACAAGAGACCCAGTACTTC
TRBD1	NA	TRBJ1-1	TRBV5-5	CASSPRATGRGTEAFF	TGTGCCAGCAGCCCCCGGGCGACAGGGAGGGGGACTGAAGCTTTCTTT
NA	NA	TRBJ2-5	TRBV7-2	CASSLARGPRSRETQYF	TGTGCCAGCAGCTTAGCGCGGGGACCAAGGTCACGAGAGACCCAGTACTTC
TRBD1	few	TRBJ2-1	TRBV6-1	CASTTDWTGFYNEQFF	TGTGCCAGCACCACAGATTGGACAGGGTTTTACAATGAGCAGTTCTTC
NA	few	TRBJ2-5	TRBV7-2	CASRLTGTETTQYF	TGTGCCAGCCGATTAACCGGGACGGAGACAACCCAGTACTTC